This is a list of T cell receptor beta chains from one sample in a study of cytomegalovirus exposure and HLA in healthy donors. Data came from immunoSEQ multiplex PCR; TCRdb stores just in-frame clones and leaves some out. The data contain some 98,000 clones, around 84% of them seen just once; the ten biggest clones take up about a tenth. The sequenced material came from PBMCs. These receptor sequences come from a human donor in good health. The CDR3 runs from the conserved cysteine through the conserved F or W. A D gene is named only where the DNA matches it firmly. Clone size is shown for a subset of rows, as once, few, many or a class of expanded clone.

V gene,clone size,J gene,D gene,CDR3 protein,CDR3 DNA
TRBV9,.,TRBJ2-3,TRBD2,CASSVAPGGESQYF,TGTGCCAGCAGCGTAGCCCCGGGGGGGGAGTCGCAGTATTTT
TRBV20-1,.,TRBJ2-7,TRBD2,CSSREGREQYF,TGCAGTTCGCGGGAGGGCCGCGAGCAGTACTTC
TRBV5-1,.,TRBJ2-7,TRBD2,CASSLVSSGSRSSYEQYF,TGCGCCAGCAGCTTGGTGTCTAGCGGGAGCCGTAGCTCCTACGAGCAGTACTTC
TRBV9,.,TRBJ1-3,.,CASSVQGRAGNTIYF,TGTGCCAGCAGCGTCCAGGGGCGTGCTGGAAACACCATATATTTT
TRBV6-5,.,TRBJ2-2,TRBD2,CASSLGGTGELFF,TGTGCCAGCAGTTTGGGGGGGACCGGGGAGCTGTTTTTT
TRBV5-4,.,TRBJ2-5,TRBD2,CASSPTSGSEETQYF,TGTGCCAGCAGCCCCACTAGCGGGAGCGAAGAGACCCAGTACTTC
TRBV11-2,.,TRBJ2-7,.,CASSIRGYEQYF,TGTGCCAGCAGCATACGGGGTTACGAGCAGTACTTC
TRBV5-8,.,TRBJ1-1,TRBD1,CASSLIAGGSTEAFF,TGTGCCAGCAGCTTGATCGCAGGGGGGTCCACTGAAGCTTTCTTT
TRBV28,once,TRBJ2-1,TRBD2,CATGAAGGAPYNEQFF,TGTGCCACCGGGGCAGCGGGAGGCGCCCCCTACAATGAGCAGTTCTTC
TRBV4-2,once,TRBJ2-7,.,CASSQGVAGDYEQYF,TGTGCCAGCAGCCAAGGAGTGGCGGGCGACTACGAGCAGTACTTC
TRBV5-4,.,TRBJ2-7,TRBD2,CASSPGGSSYEQYF,TGTGCCAGCAGCCCGGGGGGTTCCTCCTACGAGCAGTACTTC
TRBV19,few,TRBJ1-5,.,CASSTFGGFSDQPQHF,TGTGCCAGTAGCACTTTTGGGGGGTTCTCAGATCAGCCCCAGCATTTT
TRBV28,.,TRBJ2-2,.,CASSLTGAGGELFF,TGTGCCAGCAGTCTCACGGGCGCGGGGGGGGAGCTGTTTTTT
TRBV5-1,.,TRBJ1-2,.,CASSEQGSGAGYTF,TGCGCCAGCAGTGAACAGGGATCCGGGGCTGGCTACACCTTC